The next 9 T cell receptor beta chains were all read from a single sample in a study of CD8 T cells in ankylosing spondylitis (dated by TCRdb to 2017 to 2019). The library was made by 5' RACE. The data were produced on an Illumina HiSeq 2500. The raw public data were reprocessed by TCRdb itself: fastp quality trimming at Q25, MiXCR clonotype calling, in-frame beta chains only. Merged by CDR3 protein, the rows form single entries marked with the most common genes and DNA. This sample lists about 220,000 distinct CDR3 sequences; 20% to 30% were detected once. Of the sample, roughly 6.7% is held by the ten largest clones. Sequenced input: blood, either unsorted or a sorted T cell fraction (not recorded which). The receptors derive from a male donor with ankylosing spondylitis or in good health (not recorded which).

This clonotype was seen many times. The rearrangement links TRBV20-1 to TRBJ1-2, with D possibly matching TRBD1 (5 bases). Per germline, CDR1 DFQATT and CDR2 SNEGSKA (reference sequence). The CDR3 loop spans 14 amino acids. Trimming removed 4 bases at V and 5 bases at J, with 17 bases between. As DNA, the CDR3 is TGCAGTGCTACCCAGGGAGGCTTCGAGTATGGCTACACCTTC. This codes for CSATQGGFEYGYTF.

This clonotype was detected many times. This chain joins TRBV15 and TRBJ2-7; no clear D. V shed 1 base and J shed 1 base, with 17 bases lying between them. Germline lookup yields CDR1 LNHNV and CDR2 YYDKDF (reference sequence). The CDR3 loop spans 17 amino acids. Here the CDR3 reads CATSRGWGSSRSYEQYF. As DNA, the CDR3 is TGTGCCACCAGCAGAGGATGGGGAAGCAGTAGGTCCTACGAGCAGTACTTC.

The chain is built from TRBV2 and TRBJ2-1, with D uncertain. The germline V gene encodes CDR1 SNHLY and CDR2 FYNNEI. V was clipped by 0 bases and J by 9 bases, with 6 bases between them. The CDR3 extends over 12 amino acids. The CDR3 sequence: CASSEAGAEQFF. For the CDR3, the DNA is TGTGCCAGCAGTGAAGCCGGCGCTGAGCAGTTCTTC.

This clonotype was counted only a few times. The chain couples TRBV5-5 to TRBJ2-3, with 10 bases that match TRBD2. Trimming cost V 2 bases and J 0 bases; bases outside gene matches: 6. The germline gives CDR1 SGHKS, CDR2 YYEKEE (reference sequence). This CDR3 region has 17 residues. The CDR3 DNA sequence: TGTGCCAGCAGCTTAGGACTAGCGGACACTAGCACAGATACGCAGTATTTT. It is translated as CASSLGLADTSTDTQYF.

The rearrangement joins TRBV29-1 to TRBJ2-1; 7 bases are a match to TRBD2. The V and J ends lost 5 bases and 7 bases, in that order; junction bases with no gene match: 11. The CDR3 length is 14 residues. Germline CDR1 and CDR2: SQVTM and ANQGSEA. The chain's CDR3 is CSVWEGERGNEQFF. CDR3 sequence (DNA): TGCAGCGTTTGGGAGGGAGAGCGCGGGAATGAGCAGTTCTTC.

V gene TRBV10-3 combines with J gene TRBJ2-7; 12 bases align to TRBD2. CDR1 is ENHRY, CDR2 SYGVKD, per germline. The CDR3 loop spans 15 amino acids. V shed 0 bases, J shed 4 bases, and the junction held 1 base outside the gene matches. For the CDR3, the DNA is TGTGCCATCAGTGAGTCGGGACTAGCGGGTTACGAGCAGTACTTC. Protein sequence: CAISESGLAGYEQYF.

This clonotype showed up many times. The chain recombines TRBV25-1 with TRBJ2-1; D ambiguous. The CDR3 extends over 15 amino acids. Germline V gene lookup returns CDR1 MGHDK and CDR2 SYGVNS. The V end was cut by 4 bases, the J end by 1 base, with 11 bases between. CDR3 coding DNA: TGTGCCAGCAGTGCGCGGCGACGTTCCTACAATGAGCAGTTCTTC. Residues: CASSARRRSYNEQFF.

The chain has TRBV20-1 and TRBJ2-1; weak D call: TRBD2 (6 bases). In germline, CDR1 is DFQATT, CDR2 SNEGSKA (reference sequence). V gave up 5 bases and J gave up 8 bases, with 13 bases separating them. The CDR3 is 12 residues long. The CDR3, as DNA: TGCAGTGCTCGGCGGGATGTCGATGAGCAGTTCTTC. This codes for CSARRDVDEQFF.

This clonotype was counted a few times. CDR3 nucleotide sequence: TGTGCCAGCAGCCAAGATCGAGGACAGAGCTACACCTTC. Encoded protein: CASSQDRGQSYTF. The rearrangement joins TRBV3-1 to TRBJ1-2, with D possibly being TRBD1 (6 bases). Germline CDR1 is LGHDT and CDR2 is YNNKEL (reference sequence). The CDR3 spans 13 residues. Trimming stripped 0 bases from V and 9 bases from J, with 11 bases between. The entire variable domain, with the rest obtained from reference TRBV3-1 and TRBJ1-2, is as follows: DTAVSQTPKYLVTQMGNDKSIKCEQNLGHDTMYWYKQDSKKFLKIMFSYNNKELIINETVPNRFSPKSPDKAHLNLHINSLELGDSAVYFCASSQDRGQSYTFGSGTRLTVV.